This T cell receptor beta chain was recovered during a study of T-cell memory formation after mild COVID-19. At the level of the study: Among the donors, TCR clusters were largely specific to each donor.

Trimming took off 5 bases at V and 2 bases at J, with 13 bases between the two ends. The germline CDR1 and CDR2 sequences are SGHVS and FNYEAQ. This CDR3 region has 14 residues. cDNA libraries for TCR alpha and TCR beta, carrying sample barcodes and UMIs, came from 5'RACE with constant-segment primers. TCRdb analysed the 5' RACE reads with MiXCR anew, one entry per CDR3 protein. Here the sample spans around 450,000 distinct CDR3 sequences, around 20% being singletons. Specimen: PBMCs or a T cell subset sorted from them (not recorded which). The genes are TRBV7-6 and TRBJ2-7; TRBD1 is a possible D gene (5 bases). The receptor's source is an adult woman who had mild COVID-19 (a few samples of this study predate the infection). Cell type and time point are not known. The CDR3 coding sequence is TGTGCCAGCAGCCCGCAAGGGGCCACCTACGAGCAGTACTTC. Translated: CASSPQGATYEQYF.